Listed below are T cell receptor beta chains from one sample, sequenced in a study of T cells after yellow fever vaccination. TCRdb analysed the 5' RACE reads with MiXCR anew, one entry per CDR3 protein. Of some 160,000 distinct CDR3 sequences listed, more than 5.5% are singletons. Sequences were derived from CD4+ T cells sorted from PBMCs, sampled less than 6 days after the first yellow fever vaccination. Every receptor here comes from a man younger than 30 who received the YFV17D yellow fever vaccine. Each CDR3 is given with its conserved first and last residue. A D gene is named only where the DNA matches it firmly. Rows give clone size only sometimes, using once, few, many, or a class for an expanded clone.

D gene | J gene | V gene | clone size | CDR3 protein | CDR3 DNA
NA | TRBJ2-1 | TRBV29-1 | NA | CSVGENNEQFF | TGCAGCGTTGGTGAAAACAATGAGCAGTTCTTC
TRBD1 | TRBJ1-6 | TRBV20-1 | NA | CSARGTGGDSPLHF | TGCAGTGCTAGGGGAACAGGGGGAGATTCACCCCTCCACTTT
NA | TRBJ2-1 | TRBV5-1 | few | CASSLEDGAAYNEQFF | TGCGCCAGCAGCTTGGAAGACGGAGCCGCTTACAATGAGCAGTTCTTC
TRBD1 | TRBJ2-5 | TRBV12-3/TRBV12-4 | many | CASSPRDRGDGAQYF | TGTGCCAGCAGTCCCCGGGACAGAGGCGACGGGGCCCAGTACTTC
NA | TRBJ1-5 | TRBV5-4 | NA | CASSSGTSNQPQHF | TGTGCCAGCAGTAGTGGGACTAGCAATCAGCCCCAGCATTTT
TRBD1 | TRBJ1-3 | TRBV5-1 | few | CASRQAGTGVRSGNTIYF | TGCGCCAGCAGGCAAGCCGGGACAGGGGTCCGCTCTGGAAACACCATATATTTT
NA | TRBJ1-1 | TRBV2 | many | CASSESLLAFF | TGTGCCAGCAGTGAGTCCCTTCTAGCTTTCTTT
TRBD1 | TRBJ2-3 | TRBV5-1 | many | CASSLARTGVDTQYF | TGCGCCAGCAGCTTAGCCCGGACAGGGGTAGATACGCAGTATTTT
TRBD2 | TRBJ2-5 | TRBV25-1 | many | CASSLTSGGYQETQYF | TGTGCCAGCAGTTTAACTAGCGGGGGGTACCAAGAGACCCAGTACTTC
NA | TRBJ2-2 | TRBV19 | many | CASSMKTGYSGELFF | TGTGCCAGTAGTATGAAAACAGGTTACAGCGGGGAGCTGTTTTTT
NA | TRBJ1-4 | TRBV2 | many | CASNRHNEKLFF | TGTGCCAGCAACAGACATAATGAAAAACTGTTTTTT
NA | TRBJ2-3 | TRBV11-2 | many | CASSLDSGAVDTQYF | TGTGCCAGCAGCTTAGATTCGGGGGCCGTAGATACGCAGTATTTT
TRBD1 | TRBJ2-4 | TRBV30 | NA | CAWSLTGGKNIQYF | TGTGCCTGGAGTCTTACAGGGGGCAAAAACATTCAGTACTTC
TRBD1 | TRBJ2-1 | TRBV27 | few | CASTNGDRVNNEQFF | TGTGCCAGCACCAACGGGGACAGGGTTAACAATGAGCAGTTCTTC
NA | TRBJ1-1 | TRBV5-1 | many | CASSLEMNTEAFF | TGCGCCAGCAGCTTGGAGATGAACACTGAAGCTTTCTTT
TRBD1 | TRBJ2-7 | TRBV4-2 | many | CASSQVGQGTYEQYF | TGTGCCAGCAGCCAAGTTGGACAGGGTACCTACGAGCAGTACTTC
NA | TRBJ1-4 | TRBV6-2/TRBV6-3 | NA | CASSSRNEKLFF | TGTGCCAGCAGTTCCAGGAATGAAAAACTGTTTTTT
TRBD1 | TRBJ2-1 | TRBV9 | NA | CASSAGQGADEQFF | TGTGCCAGCAGCGCGGGACAGGGGGCCGATGAGCAGTTCTTC
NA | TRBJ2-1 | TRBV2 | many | CASSEAGEEQFF | TGTGCCAGCAGTGAAGCGGGGGAAGAGCAGTTCTTC
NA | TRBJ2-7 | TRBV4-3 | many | CASSQDMGRLYEQYF | TGCGCCAGCAGCCAAGATATGGGCAGACTGTACGAGCAGTACTTC
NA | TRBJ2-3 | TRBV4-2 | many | CASSQDWLSDTQYF | TGTGCCAGCAGCCAAGATTGGCTTTCAGATACGCAGTATTTT
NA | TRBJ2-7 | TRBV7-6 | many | CASSRDLTYEQYF | TGTGCCAGCAGCCGGGATTTAACCTACGAGCAGTACTTC
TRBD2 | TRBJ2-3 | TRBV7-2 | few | CASSGAGTRGDTQYF | TGTGCCAGCAGCGGCGCCGGGACTAGAGGTGATACGCAGTATTTT
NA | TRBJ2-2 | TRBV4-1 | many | CASRRTGSPTGELFF | TGCGCCAGCAGGCGAACAGGGTCCCCCACCGGGGAGCTGTTTTTT
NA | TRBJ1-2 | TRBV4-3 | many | CASSQARRSLYGYTF | TGCGCCAGCAGCCAAGCCAGACGGAGCCTCTATGGCTACACCTTC
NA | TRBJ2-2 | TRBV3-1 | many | CASSPQAGTGELFF | TGTGCCAGCAGCCCCCAGGCGGGGACCGGGGAGCTGTTTTTT
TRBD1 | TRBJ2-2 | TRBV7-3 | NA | CASSTDRGTGELFF | TGTGCCAGCAGCACTGACAGGGGTACCGGGGAGCTGTTTTTT
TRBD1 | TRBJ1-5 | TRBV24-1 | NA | CATSDGRQGNNQPQHF | TGTGCCACCAGTGACGGCCGACAGGGGAACAATCAGCCCCAGCATTTT
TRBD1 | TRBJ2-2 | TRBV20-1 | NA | CSARDPSTGGFSGELFF | TGCAGTGCTAGAGACCCCTCGACAGGGGGCTTTTCCGGGGAGCTGTTTTTT
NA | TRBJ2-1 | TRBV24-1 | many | CATSDLDSSCMDEQFF | TGTGCCACCAGTGACCTGGACTCTTCTTGTATGGATGAGCAGTTCTTC
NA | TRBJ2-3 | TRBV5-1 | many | CASSLSTDTQYF | TGCGCCAGCAGCTTAAGCACAGATACGCAGTATTTT
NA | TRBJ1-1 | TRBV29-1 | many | CSVTNQGGQFEAFF | TGCAGCGTTACAAACCAAGGAGGACAGTTTGAAGCTTTCTTT
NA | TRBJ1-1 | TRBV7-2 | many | CASSPDVMNTEAFF | TGTGCCAGCAGCCCAGACGTTATGAACACTGAAGCTTTCTTT
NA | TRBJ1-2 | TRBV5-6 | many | CASSLAEGQGYTF | TGTGCCAGCAGCTTGGCCGAAGGGCAAGGCTACACCTTC
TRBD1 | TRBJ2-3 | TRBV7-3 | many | CASSFPTGGTDTQYF | TGTGCCAGCAGCTTCCCGACAGGGGGCACAGATACGCAGTATTTT
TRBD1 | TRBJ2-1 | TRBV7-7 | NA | CASSDRGDGNEQFF | TGTGCTAGCAGTGACAGGGGGGATGGCAATGAGCAGTTCTTC
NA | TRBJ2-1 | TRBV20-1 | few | CSASYPSSYNEQFF | TGCAGTGCTAGCTATCCGAGCTCCTACAATGAGCAGTTCTTC